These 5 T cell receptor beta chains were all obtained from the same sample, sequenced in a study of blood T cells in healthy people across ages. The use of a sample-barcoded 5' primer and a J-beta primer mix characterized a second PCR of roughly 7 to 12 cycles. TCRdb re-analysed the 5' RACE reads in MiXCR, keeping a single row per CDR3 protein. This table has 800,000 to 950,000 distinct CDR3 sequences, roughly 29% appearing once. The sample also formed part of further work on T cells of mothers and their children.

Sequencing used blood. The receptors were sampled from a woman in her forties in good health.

The CDR3: CASSPPLNLRGKAFF. The CDR3 nucleotides are TGTGCCAGCTCACCACCGCTCAATTTAAGGGGGAAAGCTTTCTTT. The chain links TRBV18 to TRBJ1-1, with a possible D match to TRBD1 (6 bases). Trimming pared 0 bases from V and 9 bases from J, leaving 17 bases between. In germline, CDR1 is KGHSH, CDR2 LQKENI. This CDR3 spans 15 amino acids.

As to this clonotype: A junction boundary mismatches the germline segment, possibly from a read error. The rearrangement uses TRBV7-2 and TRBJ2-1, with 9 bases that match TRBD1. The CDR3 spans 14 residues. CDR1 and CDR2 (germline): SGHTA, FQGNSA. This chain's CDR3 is CASKAGTGYNGQFF. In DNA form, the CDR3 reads TGTGCCAGCAAGGCCGGGACAGGGTACAATGGGCAGTTCTTC.

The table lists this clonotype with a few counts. The chain's CDR3 is CATSEGTAYGYTF. DNA for the CDR3: TGTGCCACCAGTGAGGGGACAGCCTATGGCTACACCTTC. The V and J genes are TRBV24-1 and TRBJ1-2, with TRBD1 identical over 7 bases. Germline loops: CDR1 KGHDR, CDR2 SFDVKD. Trimming cost V 4 bases and J 4 bases; bases outside gene matches: 2. The CDR3 runs 13 residues.

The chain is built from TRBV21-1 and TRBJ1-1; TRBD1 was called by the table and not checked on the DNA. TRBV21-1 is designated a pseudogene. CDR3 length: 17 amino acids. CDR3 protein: CASSKGAQGRAGTEAFF. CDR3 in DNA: TGTGCCAGCAGCAAAGGGGCACAGGGTCGGGCGGGCACTGAAGCTTTCTTT.

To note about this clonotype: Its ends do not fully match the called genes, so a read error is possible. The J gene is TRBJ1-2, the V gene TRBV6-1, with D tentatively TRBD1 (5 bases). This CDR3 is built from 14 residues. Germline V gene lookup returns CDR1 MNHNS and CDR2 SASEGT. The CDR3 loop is CTSGGTGTAAGYTF. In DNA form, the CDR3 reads TGTACCAGCGGGGGGACGGGGACCGCTGCTGGCTACACCTTC.